The 22 T cell receptor beta chains given below trace back to one sample, sequenced in a study of T cell repertoires in cytomegalovirus infection. In TCRdb, the reads were re-called with MiXCR into one record per CDR3 protein. The table has roughly 250,000 distinct CDR3 sequences, roughly 22% seen once; the top ten hold around a sixth. Sequencing was performed on CD8+ T cells from PBMCs. The receptors originated from a human donor in good health (CMV status not recorded). Some clones in this sample may be carry-over from other donors' samples.

The V and J genes are TRBV28 and TRBJ1-2; 8 bases agree with TRBD1. CDR1 and CDR2 from the germline V gene are MDHEN and SYDVKM. CDR3 length equals 16 residues. The trim removed 6 bases at V and 3 bases at J, leaving 12 bases unmatched. The CDR3 protein is CASSYRDRSLDYGYTF. The CDR3 nucleotides are TGTGCCAGCAGCTACCGGGACAGGAGTTTAGACTATGGCTACACCTTC.

This clonotype has only a few counts. The chain is built from TRBV20-1 and TRBJ2-3; a possible D gene is TRBD1 (5 bases). Germline CDR1 reads DFQATT; CDR2 reads SNEGSKA (reference sequence). The CDR3 runs to 14 residues. V gave up 5 bases and J gave up 1 base, with 13 bases separating them. CDR3: CSAEGVMGTDTQYF. The CDR3 DNA follows: TGCAGTGCTGAAGGGGTTATGGGCACAGATACGCAGTATTTT.

This clonotype was recorded many times. The chain has TRBV7-8 and TRBJ2-1, with 7 nucleotides matching TRBD1. The CDR3 totals 16 residues. V dropped 6 bases and J dropped 0; count of bases not matched to a gene: 8. In germline, CDR1 is SGHVS, CDR2 FQNEAQ. The CDR3 loop is CASRETGTASYNEQFF. The CDR3 nucleotides read TGTGCCAGCAGGGAGACCGGGACAGCCTCCTACAATGAGCAGTTCTTC.

This clonotype showed up many times. The CDR3 region has the DNA TGTGCCAGCAGTCCGTCTAGCGGGAATTACAATGAGCAGTTCTTC. It translates to CASSPSSGNYNEQFF. V and J are TRBV2 and TRBJ2-1, with 9 positions matching TRBD2. The V segment lost 5 bases and the J segment 4 bases; nucleotides outside the gene matches: 6. CDR1 and CDR2 (germline): SNHLY, FYNNEI. This CDR3 has 15 residues.

The J gene is TRBJ2-3, the V gene TRBV18; D may correspond to TRBD1 or TRBD2 (6 bases each). V dropped 3 bases and J dropped 3 bases, with 16 bases sitting between them. CDR3 size: 16 residues. From germline, CDR1 is KGHSH and CDR2 LQKENI. The CDR3 loop is CASSPLRGLRTDTQYF. The CDR3 region has the DNA TGTGCCAGCTCACCTCTACGGGGGCTTAGAACAGATACGCAGTATTTT. The variable domain in full, with the rest retrieved from reference TRBV18 and TRBJ2-3, is NAGVMQNPRHLVRRRGQEARLRCSPMKGHSHVYWYRQLPEEGLKFMVYLQKENIIDESGMPKERFSAEFPKEGPSILRIQQVVRGDSAAYFCASSPLRGLRTDTQYFGPGTRLTVL.

This clonotype was seen more than once but under ten times. The V gene is TRBV2, the J gene TRBJ2-7; a possible D gene is TRBD2 (6 bases). Germline V gene lookup returns CDR1 SNHLY and CDR2 FYNNEI. V lost 3 bases to trimming and J lost 3 bases, with 12 bases between them. There are 14 residues in the CDR3. This chain's CDR3 is CASSELEGLYEQYF. CDR3 bases: TGTGCCAGCAGTGAGTTGGAGGGGCTCTACGAGCAGTACTTC.

This clonotype came up a few times. The chain joins TRBV7-6 to TRBJ2-1; 8 positions agree with TRBD2. CDR3 length equals 17 residues. V trimming: 6 bases; J trimming: 10 bases; junction bases outside the gene matches: 20. Germline values: CDR1 SGHVS, CDR2 FNYEAQ. CDR3 nucleotide sequence: TGTGCCAGCAGTCTAGGGGCCGGGACTAGAGCCTTAGGGGAGCAGTTCTTC. It is translated as CASSLGAGTRALGEQFF.

The J gene is TRBJ2-7, the V gene TRBV12-3 or TRBV12-4; D is perhaps TRBD2 (6 bases). The CDR3 spans 13 residues. The V gene lost 4 bases and the J gene lost 6 bases, with 13 bases spanning the gap. The CDR3 sequence: CASSSRLGGEQYF. The CDR3, as DNA: TGTGCCAGCAGTTCACGCTTGGGGGGCGAGCAGTACTTC.

The chain recombines TRBV5-4 with TRBJ2-2; 11 nucleotides agree with TRBD1. J gave up 2 bases and V 4 bases, and 4 bases lay outside the gene matches. This CDR3 has 16 amino acids. The germline V gene encodes CDR1 SGHNT and CDR2 YYREEE (reference sequence). This CDR3 reads CASSEGQGVNTGELFF. In DNA form, the CDR3 reads TGTGCCAGCAGCGAGGGACAGGGGGTAAACACCGGGGAGCTGTTTTTT.

In this sample, this clonotype turned up a few times. The gene calls are TRBV24-1 and TRBJ2-2; D is uncertain. The CDR3 runs to 14 residues. Trimming stripped 3 bases from V and 1 base from J, with 5 bases between. The germline CDR1 and CDR2 sequences are KGHDR and SFDVKD. In nucleotides, the CDR3 is TGTGCCACCAGTGATCAGCGGAACACCGGGGAGCTGTTTTTT. Protein: CATSDQRNTGELFF.

Many counts were recorded for this clonotype. The chain is built from TRBV7-8 and TRBJ1-5, with 8 bases fitting TRBD1. The length of the CDR3 is 16 residues. After removal of 5 bases from V and 2 bases from J, the junction contained 8 bases not matched to a gene. Germline loops: CDR1 SGHVS, CDR2 FQNEAQ. CDR3 DNA sequence: TGTGCCAGCAGCGACTTCGGACAGGGAGGCAATCAGCCCCAGCATTTT. It translates to CASSDFGQGGNQPQHF.

This clonotype was observed at least ten times. The rearrangement joins TRBV7-8 to TRBJ2-7; D not resolved. The CDR3 totals 13 residues. The germline CDR1 and CDR2 sequences are SGHVS and FQNEAQ. V was clipped by 5 bases and J by 6 bases, with 14 bases between them. The CDR3 reads CASSPSWSTEQYF. CDR3 DNA sequence: TGTGCCAGCAGCCCCTCGTGGAGTACCGAGCAGTACTTC.

The gene calls are TRBV29-1 and TRBJ2-7; 7 bases agree with TRBD1. The CDR3 sequence is 16 residues long. The germline V gene encodes CDR1 SQVTM and CDR2 ANQGSEA. J gave up 1 base and V 5 bases, and 14 bases lay outside the gene matches. CDR3 region: CSVNGLSGTDSYEQYF. DNA of the CDR3: TGCAGCGTTAATGGTTTATCCGGGACAGATTCCTACGAGCAGTACTTC.

The gene calls are TRBV20-1 and TRBJ1-1; D may be TRBD1 (5 bases). This CDR3 is built from 15 residues. The germline V and J ends were trimmed by 0 bases and 2 bases, with 13 bases remaining between them. Germline V gene data show CDR1 as DFQATT and CDR2 as SNEGSKA (reference sequence). The CDR3 DNA reads as TGCAGTGCTAGAGATATCGGGAGGGGTAACACTGAAGCTTTCTTT. It is translated as CSARDIGRGNTEAFF.

The J gene is TRBJ2-7, the V gene TRBV29-1; 11 nucleotides align to TRBD1. There are 12 residues in the CDR3. The germline gives CDR1 SQVTM, CDR2 ANQGSEA. Trimming at V came to 8 bases and at J to 5 bases, leaving 5 bases not matched to a gene. The CDR3 is CSFRTGGNEQYF. The DNA of the CDR3 is TGCAGCTTTCGGACAGGGGGCAACGAGCAGTACTTC.

Ten or more counts support this clonotype. V and J are TRBV19 and TRBJ1-5, with D unresolved. The CDR3 contains 15 residues. V lost 10 bases, J lost 1 base, and 17 bases lay in between. Germline V lookup: CDR1 LNHDA, CDR2 SQIVND (reference sequence). The CDR3: CATTHQGVSNQPQHF. CDR3 coding DNA: TGTGCCACAACCCACCAAGGAGTAAGCAATCAGCCCCAGCATTTT.

The table lists this clonotype with a few counts. The rearrangement uses TRBV27 and TRBJ1-1; D is unclear. There are 13 residues in the CDR3. Germline assignment: CDR1 MNHEY and CDR2 SMNVEV (reference sequence). V was trimmed by 5 bases and J by 4 bases, leaving 11 bases between them. CDR3 sequence reads: CASSTTRATEAFF. The CDR3 DNA is TGTGCCAGCAGTACTACACGGGCCACTGAAGCTTTCTTT.

The chain joins TRBV2 to TRBJ2-7; 8 bases fit TRBD1. Germline-derived CDR1 and CDR2 are SNHLY and FYNNEI. The CDR3 spans 16 residues. V lost 6 bases, J lost 1 base, and 11 bases stayed unmatched. The CDR3: CASRPPGTGRSYEQYF. CDR3 nucleotides: TGTGCCAGCAGACCCCCTGGGACAGGAAGATCCTACGAGCAGTACTTC.

This chain uses TRBV2 with TRBJ2-7; possible D gene TRBD2, 8 bases. Trimming took off 6 bases at V and 3 bases at J, with 21 bases between the two ends. Germline CDR1 is SNHLY and CDR2 is FYNNEI. The CDR3 length is 16 residues. DNA for the CDR3: TGTGCCAGCAGGCCACCGGGAGGGGGCTGGTTCTACGAGCAGTACTTC. Encoded protein: CASRPPGGGWFYEQYF.

This chain links TRBV7-4 with TRBJ2-1; D tentatively fits TRBD1 or TRBD2 (6 bases each). The CDR3 has 14 residues. CDR1 SGHVT and CDR2 SQSDAQ come from the germline V gene. Between the trimmed V and J ends, which lost 5 bases and 5 bases, there was a span of 13 bases. CDR3 region: CASSGGQGNNEQFF. CDR3 DNA sequence: TGTGCCAGCAGCGGGGGGCAGGGGAACAATGAGCAGTTCTTC.

This sequence joins TRBV7-4 and TRBJ2-7, with D uncertain. Germline assignment: CDR1 SGHVT and CDR2 SQSDAQ. V was cut by 5 bases and J by 8 bases, with 13 bases left in between. The CDR3 sequence is 12 residues long. CDR3 in amino acids: CASSQTENKQYF. DNA for the CDR3: TGTGCCAGCAGCCAAACAGAGAACAAGCAGTACTTC.

This clonotype has a handful of counts. The rearrangement links TRBV19 to TRBJ2-7, with D tentatively TRBD1 (5 bases). V was trimmed by 4 bases and J by 0 bases, leaving 16 bases between them. This CDR3 contains 16 residues. Germline loops: CDR1 LNHDA, CDR2 SQIVND (reference sequence). CDR3 sequence (DNA): TGTGCCAGTAGTAGCCTCGTAGGACACCTCTCCTACGAGCAGTACTTC. It codes for CASSSLVGHLSYEQYF. Full variable domain (missing parts from reference TRBV19 and TRBJ2-7): DGGITQSPKYLFRKEGQNVTLSCEQNLNHDAMYWYRQDPGQGLRLIYYSQIVNDFQKGDIAEGYSVSREKKESFPLTVTSAQKNPTAFYLCASSSLVGHLSYEQYFGPGTRLTVT.